Each of the 26 T cell receptor beta chains below was sequenced from the same sample in a study of T cell changes during pregnancy in multiple sclerosis. Assay used: immunoSEQ multiplex PCR; TCRdb lists only in-frame clones, some missing. The profile covers around 50,000 clones, with approximately 94% appearing a single time and 4% to 5.5% taken by the ten largest. The source material was CD8+ T cells from peripheral blood mononuclear cells, sampled in the first trimester of pregnancy. The receptors shown here come from a female donor with multiple sclerosis, enrolled in a pregnancy study.

The rearrangement uses TRBV7-8 and TRBJ1-6; TRBD1 agrees at 7 bases. Losses at the gene ends were 5 bases for V and 7 bases for J; bases not matched to a gene: 8. The CDR3 loop spans 15 amino acids. The germline gives CDR1 SGHVS, CDR2 FQNEAQ. Written as DNA, the CDR3 is TGTGCCAGCAGCCGACGGGACAGCAGAAATTCACCCCTCCACTTT. This sequence encodes CASSRRDSRNSPLHF.

The genes are TRBV19 and TRBJ2-7; TRBD1 matches at 7 bases. Germline trimming cut 6 bases from V and 2 bases from J; bases unmatched to any gene: 7. Per the germline V gene, CDR1 is LNHDA and CDR2 is SQIVND (reference sequence). The CDR3 length is 14 residues. Written as DNA, the CDR3 is TGTGCCAGTAGGGACCGGGACAGCGCCTACGAGCAGTACTTC. It encodes CASRDRDSAYEQYF.

The table lists this clone with a few counts. This chain connects TRBV27 to TRBJ1-4; D remains ambiguous. Germline V gene sequence: CDR1 MNHEY, CDR2 SMNVEV (reference sequence). This CDR3 contains 14 residues. V lost 4 bases, J lost 4 bases, and 10 bases lay in between. CDR3 in amino acids: CASSSPQVNEKLFF. The CDR3 bases are TGTGCCAGCAGTTCCCCTCAGGTTAATGAAAAACTGTTTTTT.

This clone was seen once. The rearrangement uses TRBV7-3 and TRBJ2-5; D is ambiguous. V shed 2 bases and J shed 1 base, with 11 bases lying between them. From germline, CDR1 is SGHTA and CDR2 FQGTGA. This CDR3 region has 15 residues. CDR3 protein: CASSLSSTTQETQYF. The CDR3, as DNA: TGTGCCAGCAGCTTATCTTCCACAACCCAAGAGACCCAGTACTTC.

The chain couples TRBV19 to TRBJ2-2; 9 nucleotides line up with TRBD2. V was clipped by 7 bases and J by 3 bases; unmatched bases: 15. Per germline, CDR1 LNHDA and CDR2 SQIVND (reference sequence). The CDR3 length is 18 residues. The chain's CDR3 is CASTSFGAGGPDTGELFF. The CDR3 nucleotides are TGTGCCAGTACCTCATTCGGGGCGGGGGGGCCGGACACCGGGGAGCTGTTTTTT.

Concerning this clone: Distinct nucleotide sequences in the sample also encode this CDR3. The CDR3: CASSWTSGGEETQYF. The CDR3 coding sequence is TGTGCCAGCAGCTGGACTAGCGGGGGGGAAGAGACCCAGTACTTC. J is TRBJ2-5 and V is TRBV9; 15 positions match TRBD2. The CDR3 extends over 15 amino acids. Trimming removed 4 bases from V and 3 bases from J; junction bases left unmatched: 1. Germline CDR1 SGDLS, CDR2 YYNGEE.

The chain carries TRBV4-1 and TRBJ2-7; TRBD2 might be the D (5 bases). The CDR3 has 16 amino acids. Per germline, CDR1 MGHRA and CDR2 YSYEKL. V was cut by 6 bases and J by 0 bases, with 18 bases left in between. As DNA, the CDR3 is TGCGCCAGCAGACTAGAGTTGCGGTCGAGCTCCTACGAGCAGTACTTC. Amino acids: CASRLELRSSSYEQYF.

This chain connects TRBV28 to TRBJ2-2; 8 bases line up with TRBD1. Germline CDR1 is MDHEN and CDR2 is SYDVKM. V shed 2 bases and J 5 bases; nucleotides not matched to a gene: 7. The CDR3 loop spans 16 amino acids. The CDR3 spells CASSLIDRGATGELFF. The CDR3, as DNA: TGTGCCAGCAGTTTAATTGACAGGGGTGCGACCGGGGAGCTGTTTTTT.

Only a few counts were recorded for this clone. DNA of the CDR3: TGTGCCAGCAGCCAATACAAGAACACCGGGGAGCTGTTTTTT. Amino acids: CASSQYKNTGELFF. J is TRBJ2-2 and V is TRBV4-2, with no clear D. Germline V gives CDR1 LGHNA, CDR2 YNFKEQ. The germline V and J ends were trimmed by 2 bases and 1 base, with 5 bases remaining between them. The CDR3 covers 14 residues.

This CDR3 reads CAGERTRGTGELFF. DNA for the CDR3: TGTGCCGGAGAAAGGACCAGGGGCACCGGGGAGCTGTTTTTT. V usage is TRBV7-2 and J usage is TRBJ2-2; D may be TRBD1 (6 bases). The germline V gene has CDR1 SGHTA and CDR2 FQGNSA. This CDR3 has 14 amino acids. The V and J ends lost 11 bases and 4 bases respectively, with 17 bases between them.

The chain is built from TRBV6-4 and TRBJ1-2; 7 bases agree with TRBD1. J gave up 7 bases and V 4 bases, and 6 bases lay outside the gene matches. The CDR3 consists of 13 residues. Germline V gene sequence: CDR1 MRHNA, CDR2 SNTAGT. The CDR3 DNA sequence: TGTGCCAGCAGTGGAGGGGGCGCGGGTGGCTACACCTTC. It is translated as CASSGGGAGGYTF.

The chain joins TRBV7-6 to TRBJ2-1; D possibly corresponds to TRBD1 (6 bases). V was cut by 4 bases and J by 0 bases, with 22 bases left in between. CDR1 SGHVS and CDR2 FNYEAQ come from the germline V gene. The CDR3 totals 19 residues. For the CDR3, the DNA is TGTGCCAGCAGCTCGCCTAAGGGGGAGCCAAGGAGCTCCTACAATGAGCAGTTCTTC. Protein product: CASSSPKGEPRSSYNEQFF.

The V and J genes are TRBV4-1 and TRBJ2-7; D remains unclear. Trimming left V 1 base short and J 0 bases short, with 10 bases between. Germline CDR1 MGHRA, CDR2 YSYEKL. The CDR3 extends over 15 amino acids. This chain's CDR3 is CASSQVSGFSYEQYF. As DNA, the CDR3 is TGCGCCAGCAGCCAAGTCTCCGGGTTCTCCTACGAGCAGTACTTC.

The rearrangement joins TRBV21-1 to TRBJ2-1; the D call in the table, TRBD2, was not verified against the DNA. TRBV21-1 is a pseudogene locus. The CDR3 loop spans 13 amino acids. DNA for the CDR3: TGTGCCAGCAGCCCCAACGGGAACGATGAGCAGTTCTTC. Amino acids: CASSPNGNDEQFF.

The chain links TRBV11-2 to TRBJ1-2; a weak D match, TRBD1 (5 bases). From germline, CDR1 is SGHAT and CDR2 FQNNGV. The CDR3 extends over 14 amino acids. Between the trimmed V and J ends, which lost 5 bases and 3 bases, there was a span of 13 bases. The CDR3 loop reads CASSAAWGDYGYTF. The CDR3 coding sequence is TGTGCCAGCAGCGCGGCCTGGGGGGACTATGGCTACACCTTC.

The chain carries TRBV7-8 and TRBJ2-3, with TRBD2 as a possible D gene (6 bases). V was cut by 1 base and J by 3 bases, with 23 bases left in between. This CDR3 is built from 19 residues. The germline gives CDR1 SGHVS, CDR2 FQNEAQ. CDR3 amino acids: CASSLDPRGATSVTDTQYF. DNA for the CDR3: TGTGCCAGCAGCTTAGACCCTCGCGGGGCCACTAGTGTTACAGATACGCAGTATTTT.

The rearrangement links TRBV11-2 to TRBJ2-3; 7 positions match TRBD2. The germline V gene encodes CDR1 SGHAT and CDR2 FQNNGV. V dropped 6 bases and J dropped 1; count of bases not matched to a gene: 4. This CDR3 is built from 14 residues. The CDR3 DNA sequence: TGTGCCAGCAGTCGTACTAGCGGCACAGATACGCAGTATTTT. As protein: CASSRTSGTDTQYF.

The rearrangement links TRBV27 to TRBJ2-1; TRBD2 aligns across 10 bases. Germline V gives CDR1 MNHEY, CDR2 SMNVEV (reference sequence). V lost 6 bases to trimming and J lost 7 bases; unmatched junction nucleotides: 12. The CDR3 is made up of 16 amino acids. The CDR3 protein is CASSPFLAGDENEQFF. CDR3 nucleotides: TGTGCCAGCAGCCCCTTCCTAGCGGGAGACGAGAATGAGCAGTTCTTC.

The chain couples TRBV27 to TRBJ2-1; 9 bases align to TRBD2. The germline V gene encodes CDR1 MNHEY and CDR2 SMNVEV (reference sequence). This CDR3 contains 16 residues. V dropped 5 bases and J dropped 2; count of bases not matched to a gene: 7. CDR3 loop: CASSPPAGGAYNEQFF. The DNA for the CDR3 is TGTGCCAGCAGTCCACCAGCGGGAGGCGCCTACAATGAGCAGTTCTTC.

This clone has only one observation. The chain couples TRBV7-2 to TRBJ2-5; 10 bases agree with TRBD2. Germline lookup yields CDR1 SGHTA and CDR2 FQGNSA. The CDR3 length is 14 residues. V was pared by 5 bases and J by 1 base, with 1 base of the junction left unmatched. The CDR3 loop is CASSRTSGQETQYF. The DNA for the CDR3 is TGTGCCAGCAGCCGGACTAGCGGCCAAGAGACCCAGTACTTC.

V usage is TRBV10-2 and J usage is TRBJ2-2, with D possibly TRBD1 on 5 matching bases. The germline gives CDR1 WSHSY, CDR2 SAAADI. The CDR3 has 14 residues. V was trimmed by 6 bases and J by 2 bases, leaving 10 bases between them. CDR3 DNA sequence: TGCGCCAGCAGCTTCGACAGTAACACCGGGGAGCTGTTTTTT. Translated, it gives CASSFDSNTGELFF.

This chain links TRBV7-9 with TRBJ2-3; TRBD2 might be the D (5 bases). This CDR3 spans 14 amino acids. With 4 bases removed from V and 5 bases from J, the gap between germline ends came to 13 bases. Germline loops: CDR1 SEHNR, CDR2 FQNEAQ (reference sequence). CDR3 DNA: TGTGCCAGCAGCTCCCCGGGGATGGAAGATACGCAGTATTTT. As protein: CASSSPGMEDTQYF.

The J gene is TRBJ1-1, the V gene TRBV7-9, with unresolved D. Germline V lookup: CDR1 SEHNR, CDR2 FQNEAQ (reference sequence). CDR3 size: 12 residues. V was trimmed by 3 bases and J by 4 bases, leaving 6 bases between them. This chain's CDR3 is CASSFGATEAFF. The CDR3 bases are TGTGCCAGCAGCTTTGGAGCCACTGAAGCTTTCTTT.

This chain connects TRBV7-5 to TRBJ1-6. TRBV7-5 counts as a pseudogene. The CDR3 runs to 15 residues. The CDR3 reads CVRSCTRVVNSPLHF. The CDR3 region has the DNA TGTGTCAGAAGCTGTACGAGGGTGGTAAATTCACCCCTCCACTTT.

V gene TRBV5-3 combines with J gene TRBJ1-2, with TRBD1 as a possible D gene (6 bases). TRBV5-3 is filed as an ORF, its function uncertain. V was shortened by 3 bases and J by 6 bases, with 18 bases between the two germline ends. The CDR3 consists of 15 residues. CDR3 coding DNA: TGTGCCAGAAGCTCCCTGGACAGTATGTTTGATGGCTACACCTTC. This codes for CARSSLDSMFDGYTF.

The CDR3 spells CASSWGTGWAGDTQYF. For the CDR3, the DNA is TGCGCCAGCAGCTGGGGGACAGGCTGGGCAGGAGATACGCAGTATTTT. The rearrangement links TRBV5-1 to TRBJ2-3; 8 bases line up with TRBD1. Germline assignment: CDR1 SGHRS and CDR2 YFSETQ. CDR3 size: 16 residues. The V gene end was trimmed by 3 bases and the J gene end by 5 bases; junction bases not matched to a gene: 11.